Below, 19 T cell receptor beta chains from the same sample are listed, as sequenced in a study of blood T cell repertoires in COVID-19. Libraries were prepared by immunoSEQ multiplex PCR; TCRdb keeps only in-frame clonotypes and omits some of them. The sample contains more than 250,000 clones, 75% to 90% of which appear only once. The specimen sequenced was PBMCs or T cells enriched from blood (not recorded which). The receptors stem from a man under 40 who had recovered from COVID-19.

This chain joins TRBV4-1 and TRBJ1-5; 8 nucleotides line up with TRBD1. V lost 0 bases and J lost 6; bases outside the gene matches: 10. Per germline, CDR1 MGHRA and CDR2 YSYEKL. CDR3 length: 17 residues. CDR3 loop: CASSQDPFGQGTQPQHF. The CDR3 coding sequence is TGCGCCAGCAGCCAAGATCCCTTCGGACAGGGCACTCAGCCCCAGCATTTT.

The V call is TRBV29-1, the J call TRBJ1-1, with unresolved D. CDR1 is SQVTM and CDR2 is ANQGSEA in the germline V gene. The CDR3 spans 14 residues. Trimming shortened V by 1 base and J by 3 bases, and 12 bases separated the two germline ends. The CDR3 DNA follows: TGCAGCGTTGAAGGGAGGGTGCGAGACACTGAAGCTTTCTTT. It is translated as CSVEGRVRDTEAFF.

V usage is TRBV4-2 and J usage is TRBJ1-4, with 9 bases fitting TRBD1. Germline-derived CDR1 and CDR2 are LGHNA and YNFKEQ. The V gene end was trimmed by 4 bases and the J gene end by 7 bases; junction bases not matched to a gene: 10. The CDR3 runs to 16 residues. In DNA, the CDR3 is TGTGCCAGCAGCCGCGGGACAGGGAGTATGGTTGAAAAACTGTTTTTT. Its protein product is CASSRGTGSMVEKLFF.

The J gene is TRBJ1-6, the V gene TRBV6-5; 7 bases map to TRBD1. J lost 12 bases, V lost 2 bases, and 13 bases had no gene match. This CDR3 is built from 16 residues. The germline V gene has CDR1 MNHEY and CDR2 SVGAGI. The CDR3 sequence is CASSYGATAAGGPLHF. The CDR3 coding sequence is TGTGCCAGCAGTTACGGGGCGACGGCCGCAGGGGGACCCCTCCACTTT.

The rearrangement uses TRBV7-3 and TRBJ1-1, with D perhaps TRBD1 (5 bases). The ends were cut back, 0 bases at V and 2 bases at J, with 10 bases in the middle. This CDR3 has 15 amino acids. CDR1 SGHTA and CDR2 FQGTGA come from the germline V gene. The CDR3 protein is CASSLTFDSNTEAFF. In nucleotides, the CDR3 is TGTGCCAGCAGCTTAACATTCGACAGCAACACTGAAGCTTTCTTT. Variable domain in full (rest from reference TRBV7-3 and TRBJ1-1): GAGVSQTPSNKVTEKGKYVELRCDPISGHTALYWYRQSLGQGPEFLIYFQGTGAADDSGLPNDRFFAVRPEGSVSTLKIQRTERGDSAVYLCASSLTFDSNTEAFFGQGTRLTVV.

The chain carries TRBV5-1 and TRBJ1-1, with D unresolved. The CDR3 is made up of 14 amino acids. The V gene's germline CDR1 is SGHRS and CDR2 YFSETQ. Trimming pared 1 base from V and 3 bases from J, leaving 10 bases between. The CDR3 is CASSLNNGYTEAFF. CDR3 nucleotides: TGCGCCAGCAGCTTGAACAACGGGTACACTGAAGCTTTCTTT.

The chain links TRBV27 to TRBJ1-5; unclear D gene. This CDR3 has 16 amino acids. Germline V gene sequence: CDR1 MNHEY, CDR2 SMNVEV (reference sequence). The V gene lost 5 bases and the J gene lost 1 base, with 15 bases spanning the gap. DNA of the CDR3: TGTGCCAGCAGTCTAAGTGCAAGCCTGAGCAATCAGCCCCAGCATTTT. Its protein is CASSLSASLSNQPQHF.

This clone was seen a single time. V usage is TRBV19 and J usage is TRBJ2-3; 10 nucleotides match TRBD1. With V trimmed by 4 bases and J by 4 bases, 5 bases remained unmatched. Germline lookup yields CDR1 LNHDA and CDR2 SQIVND (reference sequence). The CDR3 is 15 residues long. The CDR3 DNA is TGTGCCAGTAGTAAGACAGGGGGCGCATCAGATACGCAGTATTTT. It encodes CASSKTGGASDTQYF.

The rearrangement uses TRBV19 and TRBJ2-5; TRBD2 agrees at 14 bases. V was clipped by 1 base and J by 2 bases; unmatched bases: 3. CDR1 LNHDA and CDR2 SQIVND come from the germline V gene (reference sequence). The CDR3 contains 17 residues. In nucleotides, the CDR3 is TGTGCCAGTAGTATAGGTGGACTAGCGGGGGGACAAGAGACCCAGTACTTC. Its protein product is CASSIGGLAGGQETQYF.

For the CDR3, the DNA is TGTGCCAGCAGTCCCACAGGTAGGACTGAAGCTTTCTTT. This codes for CASSPTGRTEAFF. J is TRBJ1-1 and V is TRBV27, with D tentatively TRBD1 (5 bases). The CDR3 consists of 13 residues. CDR1 and CDR2 from the germline V gene are MNHEY and SMNVEV (reference sequence). V was trimmed by 5 bases and J by 5 bases, leaving 12 bases between them.

The J gene is TRBJ2-5, the V gene TRBV27; D may be TRBD1 (5 bases). The germline V and J ends were trimmed by 6 bases and 0 bases, with 20 bases remaining between them. This CDR3 spans 17 amino acids. In germline, CDR1 is MNHEY, CDR2 SMNVEV (reference sequence). The CDR3 region is CASSFWRAGLDQETQYF. For the CDR3, the DNA is TGTGCCAGCAGCTTCTGGAGAGCAGGGCTGGACCAAGAGACCCAGTACTTC.

The chain employs TRBV24-1 and TRBJ1-2; TRBD1 is a possible D gene (6 bases). This CDR3 region has 18 residues. Trimming cost V 0 bases and J 4 bases, with 20 bases left between them. Germline V gives CDR1 KGHDR, CDR2 SFDVKD. The CDR3 loop reads CATSDLLLVRGPSYGYTF. The CDR3, as DNA: TGTGCCACCAGTGATTTGCTTCTTGTCAGGGGACCGAGCTATGGCTACACCTTC.

CDR3: CASSHYIAGGYEQYF. The CDR3 nucleotides are TGTGCCAGCAGCCATTACATAGCGGGGGGCTACGAGCAGTACTTC. The rearrangement joins TRBV7-2 to TRBJ2-7; 10 bases match TRBD2. V was clipped by 5 bases and J by 3 bases; unmatched bases: 7. From germline, CDR1 is SGHTA and CDR2 FQGNSA. CDR3 length: 15 residues. Looking up the rest from reference TRBV7-2 and TRBJ2-7 gives the full variable domain: GAGVSQSPSNKVTEKGKDVELRCDPISGHTALYWYRQSLGQGLEFLIYFQGNSAPDKSGLPSDRFSAERTGGSVSTLTIQRTQQEDSAVYLCASSHYIAGGYEQYFGPGTRLTVT.

This chain links TRBV30 with TRBJ1-3; the D is unclear. Germline V gene data show CDR1 as GTSNPN and CDR2 as SVGIG (reference sequence). This CDR3 contains 13 residues. Trimming removed 0 bases at V and 14 bases at J, with 17 bases between. The CDR3 reads CAWSVVGPEGLYF. The DNA for the CDR3 is TGTGCCTGGAGTGTGGTGGGCCCCGAGGGCTTATATTTT.

The chain couples TRBV5-1 to TRBJ1-6; possibly TRBD1 for D (5 bases). CDR1 SGHRS and CDR2 YFSETQ come from the germline V gene. V was pared by 4 bases and J by 9 bases, with 14 bases between. The length of the CDR3 is 14 residues. CDR3 in DNA: TGCGCCAGCAGCGCCGACGACAGTTCTTCACCCCTCCACTTT. Its translation is CASSADDSSSPLHF.

This chain joins TRBV9 and TRBJ2-1; 7 bases match TRBD2. CDR3 size: 14 residues. J was trimmed by 5 bases and V by 0 bases; bases with no gene match: 2. Germline V gene sequence: CDR1 SGDLS, CDR2 YYNGEE. CDR3 sequence: CASSVDRGDNEQFF. CDR3 sequence (DNA): TGTGCCAGCAGCGTAGATCGGGGGGACAATGAGCAGTTCTTC.

CDR3 bases: TGTGCCAGCAGCCCGACGCCGGGACTAGCGCTTACTTCCTACGAGCAGTACTTC. Its translation: CASSPTPGLALTSYEQYF. The chain employs TRBV13 and TRBJ2-7, with 10 bases that match TRBD2. Per germline, CDR1 PRHDT and CDR2 FYEKMQ (reference sequence). The ends lost 5 bases at V and 1 base at J; junction bases unmatched: 14. The CDR3 totals 18 residues. The full variable domain, with the rest looked up from reference TRBV13 and TRBJ2-7, is AAGVIQSPRHLIKEKRETATLKCYPIPRHDTVYWYQQGPGQDPQFLISFYEKMQSDKGSIPDRFSAQQFSDYHSELNMSSLELGDSALYFCASSPTPGLALTSYEQYFGPGTRLTVT.

The genes are TRBV14 and TRBJ2-4; no definite D call. Trimming stripped 8 bases from V and 8 bases from J, with 16 bases between. CDR1 is SGHDN, CDR2 FVKESK, per germline. The CDR3 has 13 amino acids. The CDR3 coding sequence is TGTGCCAGCCAACGGTATTTCGGAGACATTCAGTACTTC. Translated, it gives CASQRYFGDIQYF.

This clone was counted between two and nine times. The J gene is TRBJ1-2, the V gene TRBV18, with 8 bases fitting TRBD1. This CDR3 spans 15 amino acids. V was pared by 6 bases and J by 6 bases, with 12 bases of the junction left unmatched. CDR1 and CDR2 from the germline V gene are KGHSH and LQKENI. The CDR3 spells CASSNQTGVGDGYTF. The CDR3 DNA reads TGTGCCAGCTCCAACCAGACAGGGGTCGGTGATGGCTACACCTTC. Looking up the rest from reference TRBV18 and TRBJ1-2 gives the full variable domain: NAGVMQNPRHLVRRRGQEARLRCSPMKGHSHVYWYRQLPEEGLKFMVYLQKENIIDESGMPKERFSAEFPKEGPSILRIQQVVRGDSAAYFCASSNQTGVGDGYTFGSGTRLTVV.